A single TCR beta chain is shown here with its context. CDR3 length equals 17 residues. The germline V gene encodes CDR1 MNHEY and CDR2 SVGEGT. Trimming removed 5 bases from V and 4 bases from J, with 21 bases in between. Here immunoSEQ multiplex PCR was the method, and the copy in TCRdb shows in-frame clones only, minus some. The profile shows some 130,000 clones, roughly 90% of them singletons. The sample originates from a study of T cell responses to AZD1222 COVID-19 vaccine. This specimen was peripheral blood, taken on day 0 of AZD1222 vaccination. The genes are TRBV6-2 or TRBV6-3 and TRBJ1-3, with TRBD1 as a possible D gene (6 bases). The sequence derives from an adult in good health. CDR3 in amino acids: CASSPGIGGARGNTIYF. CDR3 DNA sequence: TGTGCCAGCAGTCCAGGGATTGGGGGCGCCAGGGGAAACACCATATATTTT.